A single T cell receptor beta chain is shown here with its context. No antigen is known for it. These data come from a study of T cell responses to AZD1222 COVID-19 vaccine. Study findings and constraints: It should be noted that donors were predominantly white British and more often female, and clonal diversity was possibly underestimated.

Germline V gene data show CDR1 as SGHRS and CDR2 as YFSETQ. CDR3 size: 13 residues. Deletions cut 4 bases from V and 6 bases from J, with 14 bases between. The table came from immunoSEQ multiplex PCR; TCRdb's copy has only in-frame clones and leaves some out. The sample includes under 150,000 clones, more than 85% seen only once; the top ten take about 3%. V usage is TRBV5-1 and J usage is TRBJ2-7; D possibly corresponds to TRBD1 (5 bases). The sequence derives from an adult in good health. Specimen: peripheral blood, collected on day 0 of AZD1222 vaccination. CDR3 nucleotides: TGCGCCAGCAGCCCCACCCTAGGGGCCGAGCAGTACTTC. Protein: CASSPTLGAEQYF.